This TCR beta chain was identified during a study of vaccination effects on CD4 cells after COVID-19. This CDR3 is built from 17 residues. Germline lookup yields CDR1 SGHTS and CDR2 YDEGEE. Trimming pared 7 bases from V and 3 bases from J, leaving 25 bases between. Expansion with viral peptide pools was applied to antigen-specific CD4+ T cells by the ViraFEST assay prior to sequencing. Subsequent to 10 days of culture, CD4+ T cells were isolated. Using immunoSEQ multiplex PCR, the repertoire was profiled, and TCRdb retains in-frame clones only, with some absent. The sample lists over 50,000 clones, about four fifths occurring once. About this clone: The antigen is not known.

General study findings and limits: No early post-infection timepoints were available in the study, which also included few convalescent patients.

The TCR comes from a human donor who received a COVID-19 vaccine. The input for sequencing was CD4+ T cells from PBMCs cultured with HCoV-229E spike peptides, taken before COVID-19 vaccination. The V and J genes are TRBV5-8 and TRBJ2-5, with a tentative D call TRBD2 (5 bases). The CDR3 sequence: CASPNAPAILVEETQYF. Here the CDR3 DNA reads TGTGCCAGCCCCAACGCTCCGGCCATACTAGTCGAAGAGACCCAGTACTTC.